The clone carrying this T cell receptor (beta chain) was observed a handful of times. Its target is unknown. The sample comes from a study of T-cell reconstitution after alpha-beta-depleted transplantation in children. Notes on the study in general: At around two months after transplant, the alpha-beta T cells were reportedly derived from several hundred expanded clones that came from non-depleted graft cells.

The V and J ends lost 4 bases and 5 bases respectively, with 2 bases between them. This CDR3 contains 10 residues. Per the germline V gene, CDR1 is SGHVS and CDR2 is FQNEAQ. Using unique molecular identifiers, the investigators prepared the TCRbeta library. From the PCR reads, TCRdb called clonotypes with MiXCR, one entry per CDR3 protein. The table includes approximately 32,000 distinct CDR3 sequences, roughly 6.7% detected once. The specimen comprised peripheral blood, sampled 60 days after TCRalphabeta/CD19-depleted stem cell transplant. The chain recombines TRBV7-8 with TRBJ2-5; D uncertain. This sequence originates from a child younger than two who had a stem cell transplant for acute myeloid leukemia, so the T cells may come from the graft donor. CDR3 DNA sequence: TGTGCCAGCAGCTGGGAGACCCAGTACTTC. Its translation: CASSWETQYF.